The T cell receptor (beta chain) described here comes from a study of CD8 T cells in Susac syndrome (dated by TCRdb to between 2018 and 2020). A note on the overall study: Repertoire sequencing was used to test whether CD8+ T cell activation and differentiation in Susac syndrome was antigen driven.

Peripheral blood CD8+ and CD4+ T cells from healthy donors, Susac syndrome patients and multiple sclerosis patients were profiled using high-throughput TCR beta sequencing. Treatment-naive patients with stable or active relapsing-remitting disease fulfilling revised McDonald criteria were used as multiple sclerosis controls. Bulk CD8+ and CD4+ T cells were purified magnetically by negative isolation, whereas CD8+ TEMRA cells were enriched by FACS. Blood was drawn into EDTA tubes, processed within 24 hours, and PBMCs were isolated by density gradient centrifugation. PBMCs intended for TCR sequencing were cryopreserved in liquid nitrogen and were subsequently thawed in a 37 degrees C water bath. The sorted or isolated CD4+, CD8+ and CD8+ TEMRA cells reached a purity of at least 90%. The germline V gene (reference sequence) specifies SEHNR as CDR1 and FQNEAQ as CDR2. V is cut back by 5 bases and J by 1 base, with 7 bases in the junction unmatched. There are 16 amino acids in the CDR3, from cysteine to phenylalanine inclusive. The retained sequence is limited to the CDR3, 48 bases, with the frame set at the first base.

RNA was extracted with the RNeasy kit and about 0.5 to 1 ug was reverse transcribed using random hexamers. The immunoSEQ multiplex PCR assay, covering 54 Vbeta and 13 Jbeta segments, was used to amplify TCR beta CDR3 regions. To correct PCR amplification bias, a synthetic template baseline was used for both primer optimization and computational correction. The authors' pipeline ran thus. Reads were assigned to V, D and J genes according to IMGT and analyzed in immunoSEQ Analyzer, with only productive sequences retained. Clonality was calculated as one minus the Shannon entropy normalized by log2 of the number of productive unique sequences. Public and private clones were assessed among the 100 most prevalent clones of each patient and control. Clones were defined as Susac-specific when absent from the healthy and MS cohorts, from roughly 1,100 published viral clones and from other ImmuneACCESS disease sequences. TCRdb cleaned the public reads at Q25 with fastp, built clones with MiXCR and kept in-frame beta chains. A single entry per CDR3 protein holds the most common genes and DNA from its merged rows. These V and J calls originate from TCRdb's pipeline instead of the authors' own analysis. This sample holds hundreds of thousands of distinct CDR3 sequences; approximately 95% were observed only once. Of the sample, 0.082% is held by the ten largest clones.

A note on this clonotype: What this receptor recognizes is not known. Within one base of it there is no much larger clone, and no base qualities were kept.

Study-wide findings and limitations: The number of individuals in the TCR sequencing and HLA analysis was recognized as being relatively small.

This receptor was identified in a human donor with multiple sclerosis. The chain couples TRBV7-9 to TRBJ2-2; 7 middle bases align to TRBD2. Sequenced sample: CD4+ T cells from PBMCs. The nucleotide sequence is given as TGTGCCAGCAGCCGCCGCGGGGGTTTGAACACCGGGGAGCTGTTTTTT. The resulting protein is CASSRRGGLNTGELFF.